This TCR beta chain was obtained from a study of regulatory T cells in long-lasting Graves disease. Study-level points and caveats: Segments TRBV28, TRBJ1-2 and TRBJ2-5 showed preferential usage in persistent disease. New patients shared about a thousand public clonotypes, fewer than the approximately 2,500 shared by persistent patients.

This clonotype has ten or more counts. Its specificity is unknown. Trimming left V 8 bases short and J 7 bases short, with 18 bases between. This CDR3 is 14 amino acids long. The time point here: persistent/refractory GD, antithyroid drugs over 5 years with positive TRAb. From RNA extracted from PBMCs, the TCR library was made. Sequencing libraries for TCR beta were prepared with iRepertoire HTBI primers and Arm-PCR of CDR3 regions. Each CDR3 protein gets one entry after TCRdb re-called the multiplex PCR reads with MiXCR. The sample has around 400,000 distinct CDR3 sequences; roughly 23% are singletons.

The chain employs TRBV12-3 or TRBV12-4 and TRBJ2-1; D may match TRBD1 or TRBD2 (6 bases each). This sample comprised peripheral blood mononuclear cells (PBMCs), obtained when the disease was refractory, from a patient treated with antithyroid drugs. The receptor was isolated from a woman aged 40 to 50 with Graves disease. Here the CDR3 DNA reads TGTGCCAGCCAGATGAAGGGGGGCGAGAATGAGCAGTTCTTC. As protein: CASQMKGGENEQFF.